A selection of T cell receptor beta chains follows, all from one sample in a study of metastatic and nonmetastatic thyroid tumors. TCRdb reassembled clones from the PCR reads with MiXCR. The table records roughly 48,000 clones, roughly 18% of them present only once. The sample consisted of blood. Source of these receptors: a female donor with papillary thyroid cancer or a benign thyroid nodule (not recorded which). Some clones in this sample may be carry-over from other donors' samples. The CDR3 runs from the conserved cysteine through the conserved F or W. The D gene is left open where the match is weak. Part of the rows lack a size; the others show once, few, many or a class for expanded clones.

TRBJ2-7 few TRBV28 TRBD1 TGTGCCAGTAGATGCCCCGGGACAGGATCCAGGGAGCAGTACTTC CASRCPGTGSREQYF
TRBJ2-7 medium-sized TRBV11-2 TRBD2 TGTGCCAGCAGCACGGGACTAGCGGAAATCTACGAGCAGTACTTC CASSTGLAEIYEQYF
TRBJ2-7 many TRBV7-9 - TGTGCCAGCAGCTTAAAGGGAGCCTACGAGCAGTACTTC CASSLKGAYEQYF
TRBJ2-7 many TRBV28 - TGTGCCAGCAGACTACAGGGAATTTCCTACGAGCAGTACTTC CASRLQGISYEQYF
TRBJ2-2 many TRBV6-5 - TGTGCCAGCAGTTACTCTCCAGGGGTGGCCGGGGAGCTGTTTTTT CASSYSPGVAGELFF
TRBJ2-1 - TRBV20-1 - TGCAGTGCTATCTTATTCAGGCAGTTCTTC CSAILFRQFF
TRBJ2-3 many TRBV7-2 TRBD2 TGTGCCAGCAGCTTTAGCCCCTGGGTTACTAGCGGGAGCGCAGATACGCAGTATTTT CASSFSPWVTSGSADTQYF
TRBJ2-2 many TRBV19 TRBD1 TGTGCCAGTAGGGCCGGGACAGGGGGAACCGGGGAGCTGTTTTTT CASRAGTGGTGELFF
TRBJ2-3 many TRBV20-1 - TGCAGTGCTAGAGATATATTGACCCCTCTGGATACGCAGTATTTT CSARDILTPLDTQYF
TRBJ1-2 - TRBV7-9 - TGTGCCAGCAGCACCGGGTACAGTGTTGGCTACACCTTC CASSTGYSVGYTF
TRBJ2-5 many TRBV30 - TGTGCCTGGAGTAAACGGGGGACCCAGTACTTC CAWSKRGTQYF
TRBJ2-1 many TRBV6-1 - TGTGCCAGCAGAGGACAGTCTTACAATGAGCAGTTCTTC CASRGQSYNEQFF
TRBJ1-2 many TRBV12-3/TRBV12-4 - TGTGCCAGCAGCAGAGATTATGGCTACACCTTC CASSRDYGYTF
TRBJ1-4 many TRBV25-1 - TGTGCCAGCAGTTTGCAGGGGAATAATGAAAAACTGTTTTTT CASSLQGNNEKLFF
TRBJ2-3 many TRBV6-1 TRBD2 TGTGCCAGCACCCTCACTAGCGGGAGCGCAGATACGCAGTATTTT CASTLTSGSADTQYF
TRBJ1-2 many TRBV28 - TGTGCCAGCAGTTTGCAGGGAAACTATGGCTACACCTTC CASSLQGNYGYTF
TRBJ2-7 medium-sized TRBV2 TRBD2 TGTGCCAGCAGTCTGGCGGGAGGTTCACCCTACGAGCAGTACTTC CASSLAGGSPYEQYF
TRBJ2-1 - TRBV11-1 - TGTGCCAGCATCCCGGCCCGCGTGGGGTGGAATGAGCAGTTCTTC CASIPARVGWNEQFF
TRBJ2-2 few TRBV6-1 - TGTGCCAGCACTCCTGGCTCTAACACCGGGGAGCTGTTTTTT CASTPGSNTGELFF
TRBJ2-3 few TRBV27 - TGTGCCAGCAGTTTATATTGGGTTGATACGCAGTATTTT CASSLYWVDTQYF
TRBJ2-7 - TRBV11-1 TRBD2 TGTGCCAGCAGCTTTTGCGTTGGGGCGCCCGGGAGGGAGCAGTACTTC CASSFCVGAPGREQYF
TRBJ2-3 many TRBV7-3 TRBD2 TGTGCCAGCAGCCGAGGGGGACTAGCAGATACGCAGTATTTT CASSRGGLADTQYF
TRBJ1-3 many TRBV7-9 - TGTGCCAGCAGCCTTCCGGGACTCTCGGCGAACACCATATATTTT CASSLPGLSANTIYF
TRBJ2-3 many TRBV6-1 TRBD1 TGTGCCAGCAGTGGAGACAGGGGAAGCACAGATACGCAGTATTTT CASSGDRGSTDTQYF
TRBJ2-1 many TRBV6-1 TRBD1 TGTGCCAGCAGTGAAGAGGGGGCCCTTTTCTACAATGAGCAGTTCTTC CASSEEGALFYNEQFF
TRBJ1-1 many TRBV4-1 - TGCGCCAGCAGTGTTAGGGGCCTTAACACTGAAGCTTTCTTT CASSVRGLNTEAFF
TRBJ1-5 many TRBV4-1 - TGCGCCAGCAGCCAAGTGGGACACGGGGGGGATCAGCCCCAGCATTTT CASSQVGHGGDQPQHF
TRBJ1-5 many TRBV28 TRBD1 TGTGCCAGCAGTTTAGGGACAGGGCGGAATCAGCCCCAGCATTTT CASSLGTGRNQPQHF
TRBJ2-7 many TRBV29-1 TRBD1 TGCAGCGTTGAAGAGGGACAGGACGAGCAGTACTTC CSVEEGQDEQYF
TRBJ1-1 many TRBV5-1 - TGCGCCAGCAGCTTGGGCGGTCTGGGTACTGAAGCTTTCTTT CASSLGGLGTEAFF
TRBJ1-1 many TRBV11-2 TRBD1 TGTGCCAGCAGCTCCTCGGGACAGTTGAACACTGAAGCTTTCTTT CASSSSGQLNTEAFF
TRBJ2-1 many TRBV2 - TGTGCCAGCGATATGGACAGAAGCAATGAGCAGTTCTTC CASDMDRSNEQFF
TRBJ1-1 - TRBV20-1 - TGCGGCCGCGGCCTACACTCGAACACTGAAGCTTTCTTT CGRGLHSNTEAFF
TRBJ2-7 - TRBV28 TRBD1 TGTGCCACCCGGGACAGCACCTCCTACGACCAGTACTTC CATRDSTSYDQYF
TRBJ2-3 many TRBV30 TRBD2 TGTGCCTGGAGTGTACGGTCTAGCGGGCCTGAACATACGCAGTATTTT CAWSVRSSGPEHTQYF